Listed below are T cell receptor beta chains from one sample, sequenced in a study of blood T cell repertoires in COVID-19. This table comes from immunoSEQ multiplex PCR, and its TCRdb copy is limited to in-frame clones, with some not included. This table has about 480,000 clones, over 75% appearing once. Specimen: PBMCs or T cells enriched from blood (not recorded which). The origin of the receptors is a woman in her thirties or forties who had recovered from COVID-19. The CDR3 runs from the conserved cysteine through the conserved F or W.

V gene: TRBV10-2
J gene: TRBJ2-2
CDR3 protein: CASWEVTGELFF

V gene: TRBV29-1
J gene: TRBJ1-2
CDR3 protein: CSVEVSRSNYGYTF

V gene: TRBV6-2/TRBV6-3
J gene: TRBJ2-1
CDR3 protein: CASSYGGGRALGDYNEQFF

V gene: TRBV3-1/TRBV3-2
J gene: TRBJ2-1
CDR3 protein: CASSQEGTSGRPPYNEQFF

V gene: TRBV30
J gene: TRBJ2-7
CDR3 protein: CAWSSGLAGGDEQYF

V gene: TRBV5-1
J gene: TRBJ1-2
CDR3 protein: CASSLGDREYGYTF

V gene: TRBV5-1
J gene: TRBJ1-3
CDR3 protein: CASSTRDSGNTIYF

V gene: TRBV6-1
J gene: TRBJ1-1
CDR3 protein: CASSEGRTEAFF

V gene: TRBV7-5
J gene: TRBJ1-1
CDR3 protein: CARSLRNRDRNHLMNTEAFF

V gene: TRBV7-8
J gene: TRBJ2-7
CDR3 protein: CASSLGLAGAPDEQYF

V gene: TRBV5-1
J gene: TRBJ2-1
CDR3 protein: CASSHGLADYNEQFF

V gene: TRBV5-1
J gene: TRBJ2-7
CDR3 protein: CASSLEGTKYEQYF

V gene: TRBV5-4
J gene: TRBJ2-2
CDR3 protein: CASSPKGQGNTGELFF

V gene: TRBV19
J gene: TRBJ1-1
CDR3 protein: CASSIVGRGAGTEAFF

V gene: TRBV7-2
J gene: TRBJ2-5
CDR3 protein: CASSSTGSETQYF

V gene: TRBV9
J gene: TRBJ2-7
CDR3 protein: CASSVGGDVSYEQYF

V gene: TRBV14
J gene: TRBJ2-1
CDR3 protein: CASSQGLVSYNEQFF

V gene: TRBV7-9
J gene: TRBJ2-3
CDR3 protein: CASSLMGPDTQYF

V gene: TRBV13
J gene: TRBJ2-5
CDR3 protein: CASSLRQGGETQYF

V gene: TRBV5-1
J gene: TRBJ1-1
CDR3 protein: CASSPDRPGAEAFF

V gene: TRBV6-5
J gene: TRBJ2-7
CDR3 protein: CASIFSGTLTYEQYF

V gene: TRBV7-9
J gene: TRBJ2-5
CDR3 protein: CASSFGRLSGRGFTETQYF

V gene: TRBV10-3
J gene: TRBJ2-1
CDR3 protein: CASQESYEQFF

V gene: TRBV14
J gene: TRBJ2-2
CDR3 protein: CASSLLGTATGELFF

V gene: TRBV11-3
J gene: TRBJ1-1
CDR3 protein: CASQETLRGTEAFF

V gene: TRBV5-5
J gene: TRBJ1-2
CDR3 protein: CASRGQAPNYGYTF

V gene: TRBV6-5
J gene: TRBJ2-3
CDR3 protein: CASRAPGQTDTQYF

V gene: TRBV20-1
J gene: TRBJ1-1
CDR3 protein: CSASTGSEAFF

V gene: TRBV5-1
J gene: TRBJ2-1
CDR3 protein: CASSLTGLEPNEQFF

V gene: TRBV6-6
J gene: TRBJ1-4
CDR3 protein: CASSYRSGVYVKLFF

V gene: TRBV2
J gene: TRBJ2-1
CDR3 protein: CASSEESGNSYNEQFF

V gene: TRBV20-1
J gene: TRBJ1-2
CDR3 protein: CSARDWAGYTF

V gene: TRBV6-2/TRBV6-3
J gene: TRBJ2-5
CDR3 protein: CASSLLQGIMETQYF

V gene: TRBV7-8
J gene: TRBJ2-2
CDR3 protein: CASSLTVNTGELFF

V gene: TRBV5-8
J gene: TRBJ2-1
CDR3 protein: CASSLVTGEEQFF

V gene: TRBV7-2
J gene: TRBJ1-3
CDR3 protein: CASSSGQARSGNTIYF

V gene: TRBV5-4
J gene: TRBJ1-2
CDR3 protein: CASSTRQGAYGYTF

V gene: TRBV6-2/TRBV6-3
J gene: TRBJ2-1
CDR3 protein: CASSYRGQGYNEQFF

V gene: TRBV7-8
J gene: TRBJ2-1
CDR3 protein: CASSQYLLAPSSYNEQFF

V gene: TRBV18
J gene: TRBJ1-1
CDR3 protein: CASSLLGGDTEAFF

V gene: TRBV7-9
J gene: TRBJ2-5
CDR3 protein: CASRNGSKLAGGETQYF

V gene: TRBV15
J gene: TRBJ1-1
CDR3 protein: CATSRSRQLNTEAFF

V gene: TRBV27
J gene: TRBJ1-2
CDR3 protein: CASSRKQGEGYGYTF

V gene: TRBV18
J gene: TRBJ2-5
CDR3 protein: CATSTSRDRETQYF

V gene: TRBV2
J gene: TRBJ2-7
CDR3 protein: CASSVQGGTHEQYF

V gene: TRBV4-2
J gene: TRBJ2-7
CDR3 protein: CASSQGTSGPYEQYF

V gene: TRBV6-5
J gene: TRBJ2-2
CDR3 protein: CASSYTGGRTGELFF